This TCR beta chain was sequenced for a study of spatial heterogeneity in lung cancer. Noted time point: sample taken at primary tumor resection. This clonotype was seen ten or more times. TCRdb independently ran MiXCR on the 5' RACE reads; one entry per CDR3 protein. The data show around 11,000 distinct CDR3 sequences, 3.5% to 4.5% seen once. This CDR3 comprises 15 residues. The trim removed 3 bases at V and 3 bases at J, leaving 6 bases unmatched. Sequencing was performed on PBMCs, taken at surgery. The V and J genes are TRBV12-3 or TRBV12-4 and TRBJ2-5, with 8 positions matching TRBD1. The TCR originated in a female donor with early-stage non-small cell lung cancer. The CDR3 DNA is TGTGCCAGCAGTTTGACAGGGGACGTGGAAGAGACCCAGTACTTC. Encoded protein: CASSLTGDVEETQYF.